This T cell receptor (beta chain) was obtained from a study of shared clonotypes between healthy human individuals. Trimming pared 2 bases from V and 8 bases from J, leaving 24 bases between. Germline CDR1 and CDR2: GTSNPN and SVGIG (reference sequence). The CDR3 extends over 16 amino acids. The repertoire was sequenced with immunoSEQ multiplex PCR; TCRdb's copy has only in-frame clones and lacks some. The sample holds millions of clones, 85% to 95% seen once. Adult donors, all healthy and HIV-negative, had no recent acute infections or vaccinations. V gene TRBV30 combines with J gene TRBJ1-1, with no clear D. Source material: naive CD4+ T cells from PBMCs. The subset: CD45RA+ positively selected. The TCR comes from a man aged 18 to 29 in good health. Some clones in this sample may be carry-over from other donors' samples. CDR3 region: CAWSLISGIFPPEAFF. In DNA form, the CDR3 reads TGTGCCTGGAGTCTTATTTCGGGGATCTTCCCACCCGAAGCTTTCTTT.